The 22 T cell receptor beta chains listed next were all sequenced from one sample in a study of T-cell memory formation after mild COVID-19. TCRdb re-called the 5' RACE reads with MiXCR, one entry per CDR3 protein. The sample comprises 400,000 or so distinct CDR3 sequences, 15% to 25% of which are singletons, and 7.5% to 9.5% rests with the top ten. The sequenced sample was PBMCs or a T cell subset sorted from them (not recorded which). The receptors were sampled from an adult woman who had mild COVID-19 (a few samples of this study predate the infection). Cell type and time point are not known.

There are a few counts of this clonotype. The chain combines TRBV24-1 with TRBJ2-1; 9 bases fit TRBD1. The CDR3 runs to 15 residues. Germline-derived CDR1 and CDR2 are KGHDR and SFDVKD. The junction had 9 bases not matched to a gene; V was cut back by 6 bases and J by 7 bases. As DNA, the CDR3 is TGTGCCACCAGTAGGTCGGGACAGGGCAAGAATGAGCAGTTCTTC. Encoded protein: CATSRSGQGKNEQFF.

The chain employs TRBV5-1 and TRBJ2-3, with D possibly matching TRBD2 (6 bases). Germline V gene data show CDR1 as SGHRS and CDR2 as YFSETQ. With 4 bases removed from V and 5 bases from J, the gap between germline ends came to 14 bases. The CDR3 length is 14 residues. The CDR3 nucleotides are TGCGCCAGCAGCCGGTTTCTAGCGAGAGATACGCAGTATTTT. It translates to CASSRFLARDTQYF.

In this sample, this clonotype turned up a few times. This rearrangement joins TRBV19 to TRBJ1-1; D is unclear. CDR1 LNHDA and CDR2 SQIVND come from the germline V gene (reference sequence). The CDR3 length is 13 residues. V lost 4 bases and J 0 bases, leaving 6 bases between the germline ends. In DNA form, the CDR3 reads TGTGCCAGTAGTAGACGAGTGAACACTGAAGCTTTCTTT. This sequence encodes CASSRRVNTEAFF.

The chain has TRBV4-1 and TRBJ2-3; maybe TRBD2 (6 bases). V lost 3 bases, J lost 4 bases, and 8 bases lay in between. The CDR3 spans 13 residues. Germline lookup yields CDR1 MGHRA and CDR2 YSYEKL. CDR3 bases: TGCGCCAGCAGCCAGGGGGGACCAGATACGCAGTATTTT. Protein sequence: CASSQGGPDTQYF.

This rearrangement joins TRBV6-1 to TRBJ1-2, with D uncertain. Germline values: CDR1 MNHNS, CDR2 SASEGT. Trimming cost V 7 bases and J 8 bases, with 17 bases left between them. This CDR3 is 13 amino acids long. The CDR3 nucleotides read TGTGCCAGCACCCAGTCAACCCCATACGGCTACACCTTC. Its translation is CASTQSTPYGYTF.

This clonotype was detected only a few times. The CDR3 sequence is CSARDMTGGTEAFF. Here the CDR3 DNA reads TGCAGTGCTAGAGATATGACAGGAGGCACTGAAGCTTTCTTT. The J gene is TRBJ1-1, the V gene TRBV20-1; perhaps TRBD1 as D (6 bases). Trimming left V 0 bases short and J 4 bases short, with 12 bases between. Germline CDR1 DFQATT, CDR2 SNEGSKA (reference sequence). The CDR3 runs to 14 residues.

V and J are TRBV9 and TRBJ2-1, with TRBD2 matching over 9 bases. V was pared by 4 bases and J by 6 bases, with 8 bases of the junction left unmatched. Germline assignment: CDR1 SGDLS and CDR2 YYNGEE. CDR3 size: 15 residues. CDR3: CASSPPSGGRNEQFF. The CDR3, as DNA: TGTGCCAGCAGCCCACCGAGCGGGGGGCGCAATGAGCAGTTCTTC.

This clonotype was found many times. The chain carries TRBV18 and TRBJ1-1; 9 bases are a match to TRBD1. This CDR3 region has 13 residues. The V gene's germline CDR1 is KGHSH and CDR2 LQKENI. The ends lost 8 bases at V and 3 bases at J; junction bases unmatched: 4. The CDR3 is CASRQGVDTEAFF. CDR3 DNA: TGTGCCAGCCGACAGGGGGTGGACACTGAAGCTTTCTTT.

This clonotype appeared a few times. The CDR3 sequence: CASSSRTQGNTIYF. The CDR3 bases are TGTGCCAGCAGTTCCCGGACACAAGGAAACACCATATATTTT. The rearrangement joins TRBV12-3 or TRBV12-4 to TRBJ1-3; possible D gene TRBD1, 5 bases. V shed 4 bases and J shed 4 bases, with 11 bases lying between them. There are 14 residues in the CDR3.

The V and J genes are TRBV24-1 and TRBJ2-7; tentatively, D is TRBD1 (5 bases). The CDR3 has 15 residues. The V end was cut by 4 bases, the J end by 0 bases, with 12 bases between. CDR1 is KGHDR and CDR2 is SFDVKD in the germline V gene. The CDR3 region is CATSDPRQSSYEQYF. DNA for the CDR3: TGTGCCACCAGTGACCCCCGACAGAGCTCCTACGAGCAGTACTTC.

V usage is TRBV20-1 and J usage is TRBJ2-7; D tentatively fits TRBD1 or TRBD2 (5 bases each). The CDR3 sequence is 11 residues long. Germline V gene lookup returns CDR1 DFQATT and CDR2 SNEGSKA (reference sequence). V lost 6 bases and J 2 bases, leaving 8 bases between the germline ends. CDR3 sequence reads: CSARGPYEQYF. DNA of the CDR3: TGCAGTGCCCGGGGCCCCTACGAGCAGTACTTC.

This chain connects TRBV27 to TRBJ1-3, with a possible D match to TRBD1 (5 bases). V gave up 9 bases and J gave up 0 bases, with 9 bases separating them. CDR3 length equals 13 residues. The germline V gene encodes CDR1 MNHEY and CDR2 SMNVEV (reference sequence). The CDR3 sequence is CASGHLSGNTIYF. DNA of the CDR3: TGTGCCAGTGGACATCTCTCTGGAAACACCATATATTTT.

The chain uses TRBV4-3 and TRBJ2-2; D not resolved. The length of the CDR3 is 16 residues. V lost 4 bases and J lost 0, with 12 bases in between. Per the germline V gene, CDR1 is LGHNA and CDR2 is YSLEER. The CDR3 DNA sequence: TGCGCCAGCAGCCGATACACAGAGCCGAACACCGGGGAGCTGTTTTTT. This translates into CASSRYTEPNTGELFF.

This clonotype appeared many times. The chain carries TRBV12-3 or TRBV12-4 and TRBJ2-3; D is unclear. V was clipped by 3 bases and J by 2 bases, with 9 bases between them. This CDR3 comprises 14 residues. The CDR3 protein is CASSFFGVTDTQYF. As DNA, the CDR3 is TGTGCCAGCAGTTTCTTTGGTGTCACAGATACGCAGTATTTT.

The chain combines TRBV30 with TRBJ2-4; 9 bases agree with TRBD1. Germline V gene sequence: CDR1 GTSNPN, CDR2 SVGIG (reference sequence). The CDR3 consists of 17 residues. Trimming removed 1 base from V and 0 bases from J; junction bases left unmatched: 7. CDR3 protein: CAWSAPRQGVAKNIQYF. In DNA, the CDR3 is TGTGCCTGGAGTGCCCCGAGACAGGGGGTAGCCAAAAACATTCAGTACTTC. Full variable domain (remainder filled in from reference TRBV30 and TRBJ2-4): SQTIHQWPATLVQPVGSPLSLECTVEGTSNPNLYWYRQAAGRGLQLLFYSVGIGQISSEVPQNLSASRPQDRQFILSSKKLLLSDSGFYLCAWSAPRQGVAKNIQYFGAGTRLSVL.

The chain links TRBV2 to TRBJ2-3; TRBD2 might be the D (7 bases). The CDR3 spans 16 residues. Germline-derived CDR1 and CDR2 are SNHLY and FYNNEI. The ends were cut back, 7 bases at V and 2 bases at J, with 19 bases in the middle. CDR3 loop: CASTLGGLADTDTQYF. CDR3 sequence (DNA): TGTGCCAGCACCCTAGGGGGGCTAGCGGACACAGATACGCAGTATTTT.

This clonotype was counted between two and nine times. The chain is built from TRBV7-9 and TRBJ1-2; D call uncertain. This CDR3 is built from 13 residues. The germline gives CDR1 SEHNR, CDR2 FQNEAQ (reference sequence). The germline V and J ends were trimmed by 4 bases and 8 bases, with 14 bases remaining between them. The CDR3 DNA reads TGTGCCAGCAGCTGGCCCCGCCCGGAGGGCTACACCTTC. This encodes CASSWPRPEGYTF.

A few counts support this clonotype. The genes are TRBV18 and TRBJ2-2, with no clear D. The CDR3 length is 16 residues. Between the trimmed V and J ends, which lost 2 bases and 0 bases, there was a span of 10 bases. CDR1 is KGHSH, CDR2 LQKENI, per germline. The CDR3 coding sequence is TGTGCCAGCTCACCAAATTCCCCACCGAACACCGGGGAGCTGTTTTTT. Residues: CASSPNSPPNTGELFF. Looking up the rest from reference TRBV18 and TRBJ2-2 gives the full variable domain: NAGVMQNPRHLVRRRGQEARLRCSPMKGHSHVYWYRQLPEEGLKFMVYLQKENIIDESGMPKERFSAEFPKEGPSILRIQQVVRGDSAAYFCASSPNSPPNTGELFFGEGSRLTVL.

V usage is TRBV9 and J usage is TRBJ2-7, with 7 bases that match TRBD1. This CDR3 region has 15 residues. CDR1 SGDLS and CDR2 YYNGEE come from the germline V gene. The junction had 5 bases not matched to a gene; V was cut back by 0 bases and J by 2 bases. The CDR3, as DNA: TGTGCCAGCAGCGTAGAAGACAGGGATCCCTACGAGCAGTACTTC. As protein: CASSVEDRDPYEQYF. Combining the CDR3 with reference TRBV9 and TRBJ2-7 gives the whole variable domain DSGVTQTPKHLITATGQRVTLRCSPRSGDLSVYWYQQSLDQGLQFLIQYYNGEERAKGNILERFSAQQFPDLHSELNLSSLELGDSALYFCASSVEDRDPYEQYFGPGTRLTVT.

The CDR3 coding sequence is TGTGCCAGCAGCTTTAGTGTGGGTAACACTGAAGCTTTCTTT. Translation: CASSFSVGNTEAFF. The chain employs TRBV7-8 and TRBJ1-1; D call uncertain. The CDR3 loop spans 14 amino acids. Trimming left V 3 bases short and J 2 bases short, with 10 bases between. Germline lookup yields CDR1 SGHVS and CDR2 FQNEAQ.

This clonotype was observed a few times. The gene calls are TRBV12-3 or TRBV12-4 and TRBJ1-6; D not certain. The V gene lost 6 bases and the J gene lost 8 bases, with 11 bases spanning the gap. The CDR3 covers 13 residues. The CDR3 nucleotides are TGTGCCAGCAGCATCTGGAGGGATTCACCCCTCCACTTT. This encodes CASSIWRDSPLHF.

J is TRBJ1-2 and V is TRBV5-5; a possible D gene is TRBD1 (5 bases). Germline-derived CDR1 and CDR2 are SGHKS and YYEKEE (reference sequence). The CDR3 totals 14 residues. V was cut by 4 bases and J by 2 bases, with 12 bases left in between. The DNA for the CDR3 is TGTGCCAGCAGCAAAGACAGTAAAAACTATGGCTACACCTTC. It is translated as CASSKDSKNYGYTF.